The next 31 T cell receptor beta chains were all read from a single sample in a study of blood T cell repertoires in COVID-19. Sequenced by immunoSEQ multiplex PCR; TCRdb stores in-frame clones only, minus some. The table has around 380,000 clones, 81% seen once. The specimen sequenced was peripheral blood. The receptors originated from a human donor with acute or convalescent COVID-19. The donor label of this sample is uncertain.

This clone has ten or more counts. The rearrangement uses TRBV10-3 and TRBJ2-7, with 10 bases lining up with TRBD1. The trim removed 0 bases at V and 7 bases at J, leaving 6 bases unmatched. The CDR3 is 15 residues long. CDR1 is ENHRY, CDR2 SYGVKD, per germline. CDR3: CAISESEDRGREQYF. CDR3 coding DNA: TGTGCCATCAGTGAGTCAGAGGACAGGGGGAGGGAGCAGTACTTC.

The chain employs TRBV5-1 and TRBJ2-1; 7 nucleotides align to TRBD1. The CDR3 is 15 residues long. J was trimmed by 2 bases and V by 4 bases; bases with no gene match: 6. Germline values: CDR1 SGHRS, CDR2 YFSETQ. The CDR3 reads CASSHTGAAYNEQFF. The CDR3 DNA sequence: TGCGCCAGCAGCCACACAGGGGCCGCCTACAATGAGCAGTTCTTC. Full variable domain (rest looked up from reference TRBV5-1 and TRBJ2-1): KAGVTQTPRYLIKTRGQQVTLSCSPISGHRSVSWYQQTPGQGLQFLFEYFSETQRNKGNFPGRFSGRQFSNSRSEMNVSTLELGDSALYLCASSHTGAAYNEQFFGPGTRLTVL.

This rearrangement joins TRBV3-1 (or the pseudogene TRBV3-2) to TRBJ1-2; TRBD1 matches at 12 bases. The germline CDR1 and CDR2 sequences are LGHDT and YNNKEL (reference sequence). This CDR3 has 14 amino acids. After removal of 4 bases from V and 7 bases from J, the junction contained 4 bases not matched to a gene. This CDR3 is CASSRGTGGFGYTF. The DNA for the CDR3 is TGTGCCAGCAGCCGAGGGACAGGGGGCTTTGGCTACACCTTC.

V and J are TRBV5-1 and TRBJ2-1; TRBD2 matches 10 bases. The germline V gene encodes CDR1 SGHRS and CDR2 YFSETQ. The CDR3 is 15 amino acids. V shed 3 bases and J 7 bases; nucleotides not matched to a gene: 7. The DNA of the CDR3 is TGCGCCAGCAGCTCTAGCGGGGGCGGGTGGAATGAGCAGTTCTTC. As protein: CASSSSGGGWNEQFF.

This clone was seen only once. The V gene is TRBV7-9, the J gene TRBJ1-4; D is possibly TRBD1 (5 bases). From germline, CDR1 is SEHNR and CDR2 FQNEAQ (reference sequence). V was cut by 3 bases and J by 7 bases, with 12 bases left in between. The CDR3 is 14 residues long. This chain's CDR3 is CASSFAGPGEKLFF. The CDR3 DNA follows: TGTGCCAGCAGCTTCGCGGGGCCTGGTGAAAAACTGTTTTTT. Based on the CDR3 plus reference TRBV7-9 and TRBJ1-4, the full variable domain is DTGVSQNPRHKITKRGQNVTFRCDPISEHNRLYWYRQTLGQGPEFLTYFQNEAQLEKSRLLSDRFSAERPKGSFSTLEIQRTEQGDSAMYLCASSFAGPGEKLFFGSGTQLSVL.

V is TRBV2 and J is TRBJ2-1; D may be TRBD2 (5 bases). Per the germline V gene, CDR1 is SNHLY and CDR2 is FYNNEI. This CDR3 comprises 16 residues. Trimming left V 4 bases short and J 7 bases short, with 20 bases between. The CDR3, as DNA: TGTGCCAGCAGTGCGAGGTTGGGCCCCCCGGGAAATGAGCAGTTCTTC. This encodes CASSARLGPPGNEQFF.

The CDR3, as DNA: TGCGCCACCCACGACGTCGGGGGAAATGAAAAACTGTTTTTT. It translates to CATHDVGGNEKLFF. The chain uses TRBV10-2 and TRBJ1-4; D is possibly TRBD1 (5 bases). This CDR3 is 14 amino acids long. Trimming cost V 10 bases and J 5 bases, with 17 bases left between them. Germline V CDR1 and CDR2: WSHSY, SAAADI.

This clone showed up just a few times. This sequence joins TRBV29-1 and TRBJ1-1; TRBD1 aligns across 7 bases. This CDR3 has 15 residues. Trimming at V came to 6 bases and at J to 1 base, leaving 11 bases not matched to a gene. Per germline, CDR1 SQVTM and CDR2 ANQGSEA. This CDR3 reads CSVQTRTGPNTEAFF. CDR3 DNA sequence: TGCAGCGTCCAGACCCGGACAGGACCGAACACTGAAGCTTTCTTT.

This clone was seen once. The rearrangement uses TRBV28 and TRBJ1-5; 7 nucleotides agree with TRBD1. This CDR3 spans 16 amino acids. The ends lost 5 bases at V and 6 bases at J; junction bases unmatched: 13. CDR1 and CDR2 (germline): MDHEN, SYDVKM. CDR3 coding DNA: TGTGCCAGCAGTGCACAGGGGTTTAATATCGGTCAGCCCCAGCATTTT. Translating it yields CASSAQGFNIGQPQHF.

This clone turned up a few times. The genes are TRBV6-6 and TRBJ1-2; TRBD1 is a possible D gene (5 bases). CDR1 and CDR2 from the germline V gene are MNHNY and SVGAGI (reference sequence). The length of the CDR3 is 15 residues. The ends were cut back, 6 bases at V and 7 bases at J, with 21 bases in the middle. In nucleotides, the CDR3 is TGTGCCAGCAGCTTTACAGGCCCCGCAATTCGTGGCTACACCTTC. As protein: CASSFTGPAIRGYTF.

This clone showed up just once. The chain links TRBV7-8 to TRBJ1-2; D unclear. Per germline, CDR1 SGHVS and CDR2 FQNEAQ. The V end was cut by 5 bases, the J end by 2 bases, with 12 bases between. The CDR3 totals 14 residues. The CDR3 region has the DNA TGTGCCAGCAGCCCCGGACGGAGGAACTATGGCTACACCTTC. As protein: CASSPGRRNYGYTF.

V usage is TRBV7-9 and J usage is TRBJ2-7, with D possibly TRBD1 on 5 matching bases. Germline V gives CDR1 SEHNR, CDR2 FQNEAQ (reference sequence). The length of the CDR3 is 17 residues. Trimming stripped 0 bases from V and 5 bases from J, with 20 bases between. CDR3 loop: CASSLARLGESVHEQYF. CDR3 DNA: TGTGCCAGCAGCTTAGCGCGTTTAGGGGAAAGTGTCCACGAGCAGTACTTC.

The J gene is TRBJ1-2, the V gene TRBV2; no definite D call. The CDR3 covers 15 residues. V shed 3 bases and J shed 3 bases, with 14 bases lying between them. Germline loops: CDR1 SNHLY, CDR2 FYNNEI. The CDR3 region has the DNA TGTGCCAGCAGTGAGCTAGAGGATCCCTACTATGGCTACACCTTC. Translated, it gives CASSELEDPYYGYTF.

The chain combines TRBV21-1 with TRBJ1-5. TRBV21-1 is annotated as a pseudogene. CDR3 length: 13 amino acids. CDR3 sequence (DNA): TGTGCCGCCCCCCGGAGTAGCAATCAGCCCCAGCATTTT. Residues: CAAPRSSNQPQHF.

This chain uses TRBV7-2 with TRBJ1-4; unclear D gene. CDR3 length equals 19 residues. Germline V gene lookup returns CDR1 SGHTA and CDR2 FQGNSA. Trimming pared 2 bases from V and 4 bases from J, leaving 23 bases between. The CDR3 reads CASSLMIGQVGKHNEKLFF. The CDR3 DNA reads as TGTGCCAGCAGCTTAATGATTGGGCAGGTCGGCAAACATAATGAAAAACTGTTTTTT.

The gene calls are TRBV5-1 and TRBJ1-1; 7 nucleotides line up with TRBD1. The CDR3 length is 13 residues. The J segment lost 7 bases and the V segment lost 4 bases, leaving 7 bases of the junction unmatched. The germline gives CDR1 SGHRS, CDR2 YFSETQ. The CDR3 protein is CASSLSGQVEAFF. The CDR3 nucleotides read TGCGCCAGCAGCCTATCCGGACAGGTTGAAGCTTTCTTT.

The V and J genes are TRBV7-9 and TRBJ1-4; D remains unclear. Germline CDR1 reads SEHNR; CDR2 reads FQNEAQ (reference sequence). Deletions cut 5 bases from V and 14 bases from J, with 18 bases between. The CDR3 is made up of 13 amino acids. The CDR3 nucleotides read TGTGCCAGCAGCCCCGGGTCTGTAGTTGGTCTGTTTTTT. Protein sequence: CASSPGSVVGLFF.

The chain uses TRBV3-1 (or the pseudogene TRBV3-2) and TRBJ1-6; the D gene is possibly TRBD1 (5 bases). Trimming removed 0 bases from V and 14 bases from J, with 14 bases in between. The CDR3 is made up of 14 amino acids. The germline V gene has CDR1 LGHDT and CDR2 YNNKEL (reference sequence). In DNA form, the CDR3 reads TGTGCCAGCAGCCAAGATGTAGCGCCGGGGGCCCTCCACTTT. It encodes CASSQDVAPGALHF.

V and J are TRBV11-2 and TRBJ1-1, with TRBD1 as a possible D gene (6 bases). Germline values: CDR1 SGHAT, CDR2 FQNNGV. The CDR3 consists of 17 residues. The V end lost 5 bases, the J end lost 3 bases, and 22 bases lay between the germline ends. The CDR3 region is CASSPPGQLADHTEAFF. The CDR3 DNA sequence: TGTGCCAGCAGCCCCCCAGGACAGTTGGCCGATCACACTGAAGCTTTCTTT.

This clone occurred a few times. The chain combines TRBV6-1 with TRBJ2-4; 7 nucleotides line up with TRBD1. The CDR3 consists of 16 residues. CDR1 MNHNS and CDR2 SASEGT come from the germline V gene. J lost 1 base, V lost 1 base, and 4 bases had no gene match. The CDR3 region has the DNA TGTGCCAGCAGTGAAGTGGGCAGGGGGGCCAAAAACATTCAGTACTTC. It yields the protein CASSEVGRGAKNIQYF.

The chain carries TRBV18 and TRBJ1-1, with D unclear. This CDR3 has 14 residues. V lost 5 bases, J lost 1 base, and 11 bases lay in between. Germline lookup yields CDR1 KGHSH and CDR2 LQKENI. As DNA, the CDR3 is TGTGCCAGCTCAGAGAGGGTCGGGAACACTGAAGCTTTCTTT. It is translated as CASSERVGNTEAFF.

This chain connects TRBV6-6 to TRBJ2-1; 8 bases map to TRBD1. Germline CDR1 and CDR2: MNHNY and SVGAGI (reference sequence). The CDR3 has 14 amino acids. The trim removed 6 bases at V and 7 bases at J, leaving 8 bases unmatched. CDR3 nucleotide sequence: TGTGCCAGCAGCTGGACAGGGAGTGGAAATGAGCAGTTCTTC. Protein: CASSWTGSGNEQFF.

The rearrangement uses TRBV6-2 or TRBV6-3 and TRBJ2-7; TRBD1 might be the D (5 bases). V lost 6 bases and J lost 6, with 18 bases in between. The CDR3 runs to 14 residues. Germline V lookup: CDR1 MNHEY, CDR2 SVGEGT. The CDR3 sequence is CASSQEQGMGEQYF. CDR3 coding DNA: TGTGCCAGCAGCCAAGAGCAGGGTATGGGCGAGCAGTACTTC.

This sequence joins TRBV11-1 and TRBJ2-1; possibly TRBD2 for D (5 bases). V shed 3 bases and J shed 5 bases, with 14 bases lying between them. CDR1 and CDR2 (germline): SGHAT, FQDESV (reference sequence). The CDR3 is made up of 15 amino acids. As DNA, the CDR3 is TGTGCCAGCAGCTTTAGTGGGAGAGTAAACAATGAGCAGTTCTTC. This codes for CASSFSGRVNNEQFF. The variable domain in full, completed from reference TRBV11-1 and TRBJ2-1, reads EAEVAQSPRYKITEKSQAVAFWCDPISGHATLYWYRQILGQGPELLVQFQDESVVDDSQLPKDRFSAERLKGVDSTLKIQPAELGDSAMYLCASSFSGRVNNEQFFGPGTRLTVL.

CDR3 nucleotide sequence: TGCGCCAGCAGCCAAGACCCATCCTCGAATGGACAGACCGAGCAGTACTTC. The encoded protein is CASSQDPSSNGQTEQYF. This chain connects TRBV4-1 to TRBJ2-7, with D maybe TRBD1 (6 bases). Looked up from germline, CDR1 is MGHRA and CDR2 is YSYEKL. There are 17 residues in the CDR3. The V end was cut by 0 bases, the J end by 6 bases, with 21 bases between.

V is TRBV1 and J is TRBJ2-2; TRBD2 is the table's D call and was not checked against the DNA. TRBV1 is given as a pseudogene. The CDR3 runs 21 residues. This CDR3 reads CTSSSRTSGRSTNRIFGELFF. The CDR3 DNA follows: TGCACCAGCAGCTCGCGGACTAGCGGGAGGTCCACGAACCGAATCTTCGGGGAGCTGTTTTTT.

The CDR3 protein is CASSLPGTGVWYF. In DNA, the CDR3 is TGTGCCAGCAGTTTACCCGGGACAGGGGTCTGGTACTTC. This rearrangement joins TRBV28 to TRBJ2-4; TRBD1 aligns across 10 bases. Germline V lookup: CDR1 MDHEN, CDR2 SYDVKM. The CDR3 sequence is 13 residues long. Germline trimming cut 2 bases from V and 15 bases from J; bases unmatched to any gene: 7.

The V gene is TRBV7-2, the J gene TRBJ2-7; TRBD1 matches at 7 bases. Losses at the gene ends were 3 bases for V and 2 bases for J; bases not matched to a gene: 1. This CDR3 is 13 amino acids long. From germline, CDR1 is SGHTA and CDR2 FQGNSA. The CDR3: CASSLGTAYEQYF. CDR3 nucleotide sequence: TGTGCCAGCAGCTTGGGGACAGCCTACGAGCAGTACTTC.

The J gene is TRBJ1-2, the V gene TRBV3-1 (or the pseudogene TRBV3-2); unclear D gene. Trimming took off 3 bases at V and 1 base at J, with 9 bases between the two ends. The length of the CDR3 is 14 residues. CDR1 and CDR2 (germline): LGHDT, YNNKEL (reference sequence). CDR3 in DNA: TGTGCCAGCAGCCAGGCCCACAGTAACTATGGCTACACCTTC. It yields the protein CASSQAHSNYGYTF.

This clone was found once. The chain combines TRBV19 with TRBJ1-1; 10 nucleotides line up with TRBD1. V trimming: 5 bases; J trimming: 11 bases; junction bases outside the gene matches: 11. Germline lookup yields CDR1 LNHDA and CDR2 SQIVND (reference sequence). This CDR3 contains 14 residues. The chain's CDR3 is CASSGTGDAIGAFF. CDR3 sequence (DNA): TGTGCCAGTAGTGGGACAGGGGACGCCATTGGGGCTTTCTTT.

The V and J genes are TRBV10-3 and TRBJ2-3; D is unclear. The V and J ends lost 2 bases and 3 bases respectively, with 9 bases between them. Per germline, CDR1 ENHRY and CDR2 SYGVKD. The CDR3 runs to 14 residues. The CDR3 reads CAISEGLQTDTQYF. CDR3 nucleotide sequence: TGTGCCATCAGTGAGGGTTTACAGACAGATACGCAGTATTTT.